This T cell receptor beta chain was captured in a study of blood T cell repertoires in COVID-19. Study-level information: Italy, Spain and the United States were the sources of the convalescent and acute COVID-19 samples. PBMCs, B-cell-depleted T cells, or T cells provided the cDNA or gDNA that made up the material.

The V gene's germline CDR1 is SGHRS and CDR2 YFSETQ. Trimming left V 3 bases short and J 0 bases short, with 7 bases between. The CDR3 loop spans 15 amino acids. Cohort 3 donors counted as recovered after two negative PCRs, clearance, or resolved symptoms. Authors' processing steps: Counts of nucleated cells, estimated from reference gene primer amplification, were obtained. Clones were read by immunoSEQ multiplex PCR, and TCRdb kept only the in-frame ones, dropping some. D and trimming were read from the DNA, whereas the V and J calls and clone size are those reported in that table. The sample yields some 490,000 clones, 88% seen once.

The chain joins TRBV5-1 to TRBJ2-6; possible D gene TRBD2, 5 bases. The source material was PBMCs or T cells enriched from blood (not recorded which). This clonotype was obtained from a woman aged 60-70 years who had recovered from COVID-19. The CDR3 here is CASSYRDSGANVLTF. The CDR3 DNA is TGCGCCAGCAGCTATCGGGACTCTGGGGCCAACGTCCTGACTTTC. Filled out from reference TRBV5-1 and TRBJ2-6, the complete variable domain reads KAGVTQTPRYLIKTRGQQVTLSCSPISGHRSVSWYQQTPGQGLQFLFEYFSETQRNKGNFPGRFSGRQFSNSRSEMNVSTLELGDSALYLCASSYRDSGANVLTFGAGSRLTVL.